The entry that follows covers one T cell receptor (beta chain) sequence. The antigen is not known. Cultured CD4+ T-cell DNA underwent Oncomine TCR Beta short-read sequencing. TCRdb analysed the PCR reads with MiXCR anew, one entry per CDR3 protein. Here the sample spans nearly 15,000 distinct CDR3 sequences, under 65% being singletons. CDR1 and CDR2 (germline): MRHNA, SNTAGT. The CDR3 consists of 13 residues. V lost 5 bases, J lost 9 bases, and 14 bases lay in between. Sample treatment: roughly ten-day PBMC culture with coronavirus spike peptide pools or control peptides (ViraFEST assay). PBMCs, plated at roughly 2 million per well, were grown in the presence of approximately 10 IU/ml IL-2 and approximately 9 ug/ml peptide pools. Following a culture period (more than 9 days), negative selection was used to isolate CD4+ T cells. The source of the sample is a study of vaccination and CD4 T cells after COVID-19. In the study overall: Collection of post-COVID samples occurred a median around 94 days after diagnosis, spanning a range of 35 to 161.

This sequence originates from a human donor who had recovered from COVID-19. The chain couples TRBV6-4 to TRBJ2-1; possibly TRBD2 for D (6 bases). The material sequenced was CD4+ T cells from blood, cultured in vitro. This CDR3 reads CASSFREYGEQFF. The CDR3 region has the DNA TGTGCCAGCAGTTTCCGGGAGTACGGTGAGCAGTTCTTC.